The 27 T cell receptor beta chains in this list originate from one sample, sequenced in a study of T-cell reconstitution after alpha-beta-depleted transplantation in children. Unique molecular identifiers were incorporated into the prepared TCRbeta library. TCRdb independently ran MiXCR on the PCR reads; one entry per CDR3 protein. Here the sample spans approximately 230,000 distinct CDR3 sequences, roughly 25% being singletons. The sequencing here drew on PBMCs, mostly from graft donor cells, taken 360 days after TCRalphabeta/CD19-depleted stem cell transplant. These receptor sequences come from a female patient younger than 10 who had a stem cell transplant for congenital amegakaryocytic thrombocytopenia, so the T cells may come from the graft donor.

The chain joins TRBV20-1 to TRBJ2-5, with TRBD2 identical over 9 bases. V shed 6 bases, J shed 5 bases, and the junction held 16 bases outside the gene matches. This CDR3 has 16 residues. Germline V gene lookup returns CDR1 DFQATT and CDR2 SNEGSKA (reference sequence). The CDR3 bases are TGCAGTGCGGGGGGCATGGTAGCGGGAGTCTGGGAGACCCAGTACTTC. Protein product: CSAGGMVAGVWETQYF.

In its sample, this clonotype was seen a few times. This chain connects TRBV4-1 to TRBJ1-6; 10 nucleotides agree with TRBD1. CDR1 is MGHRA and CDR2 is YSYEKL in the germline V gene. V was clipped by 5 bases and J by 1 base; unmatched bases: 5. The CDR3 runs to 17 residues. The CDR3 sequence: CASSETGGWSYNSPLHF. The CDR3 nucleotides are TGCGCCAGCAGCGAGACAGGGGGCTGGTCCTATAATTCACCCCTCCACTTT.

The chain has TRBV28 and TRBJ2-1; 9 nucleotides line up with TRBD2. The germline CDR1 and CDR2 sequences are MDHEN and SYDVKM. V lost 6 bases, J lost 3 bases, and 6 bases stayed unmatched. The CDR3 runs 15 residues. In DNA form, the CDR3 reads TGTGCCAGCAGGAGAAGCGGGGGGTACTACAATGAGCAGTTCTTC. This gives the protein CASRRSGGYYNEQFF.

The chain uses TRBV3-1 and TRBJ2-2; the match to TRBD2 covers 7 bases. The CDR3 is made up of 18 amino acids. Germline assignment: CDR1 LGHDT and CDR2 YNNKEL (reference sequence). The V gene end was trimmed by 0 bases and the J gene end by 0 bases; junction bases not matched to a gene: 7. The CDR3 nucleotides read TGTGCCAGCAGCCAAGAATCCGGGAGGATATCGAACACCGGGGAGCTGTTTTTT. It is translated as CASSQESGRISNTGELFF.

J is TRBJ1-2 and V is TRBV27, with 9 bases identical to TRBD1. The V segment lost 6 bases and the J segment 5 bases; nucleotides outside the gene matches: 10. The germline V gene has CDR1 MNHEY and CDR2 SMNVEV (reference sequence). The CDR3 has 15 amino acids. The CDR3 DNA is TGTGCCAGCAGCTTTACAGGGGGCAGGGTGTATGGCTACACCTTC. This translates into CASSFTGGRVYGYTF.

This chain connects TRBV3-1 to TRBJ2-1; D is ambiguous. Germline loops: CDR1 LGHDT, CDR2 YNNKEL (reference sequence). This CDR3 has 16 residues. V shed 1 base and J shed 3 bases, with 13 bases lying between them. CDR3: CASSQVRTSFYNEQFF. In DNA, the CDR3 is TGTGCCAGCAGCCAAGTGAGGACGTCGTTCTACAATGAGCAGTTCTTC.

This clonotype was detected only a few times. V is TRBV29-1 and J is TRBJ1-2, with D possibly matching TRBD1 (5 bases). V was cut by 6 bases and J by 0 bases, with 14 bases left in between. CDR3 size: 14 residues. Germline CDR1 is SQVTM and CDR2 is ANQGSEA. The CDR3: CSVPRVSPNYGYTF. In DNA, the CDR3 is TGCAGCGTGCCCAGGGTATCCCCTAACTATGGCTACACCTTC. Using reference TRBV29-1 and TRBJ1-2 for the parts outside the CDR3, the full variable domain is SAVISQKPSRDICQRGTSLTIQCQVDSQVTMMFWYRQQPGQSLTLIATANQGSEATYESGFVIDKFPISRPNLTFSTLTVSNMSPEDSSIYLCSVPRVSPNYGYTFGSGTRLTVV.

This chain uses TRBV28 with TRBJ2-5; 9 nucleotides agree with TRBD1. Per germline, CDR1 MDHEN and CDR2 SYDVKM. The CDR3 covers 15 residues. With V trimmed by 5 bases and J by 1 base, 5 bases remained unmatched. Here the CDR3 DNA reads TGTGCCAGCAGTGCCCGGGGACAGGGCCAAGAGACCCAGTACTTC. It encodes CASSARGQGQETQYF. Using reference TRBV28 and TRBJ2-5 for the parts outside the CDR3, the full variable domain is DVKVTQSSRYLVKRTGEKVFLECVQDMDHENMFWYRQDPGLGLRLIYFSYDVKMKEKGDIPEGYSVSREKKERFSLILESASTNQTSMYLCASSARGQGQETQYFGPGTRLLVL.

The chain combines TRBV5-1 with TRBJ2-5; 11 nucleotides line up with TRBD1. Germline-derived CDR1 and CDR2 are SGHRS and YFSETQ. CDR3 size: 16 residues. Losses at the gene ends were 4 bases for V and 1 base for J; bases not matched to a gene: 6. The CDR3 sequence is CASSSGTGGPQETQYF. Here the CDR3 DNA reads TGCGCCAGCAGCAGTGGGACAGGGGGTCCCCAAGAGACCCAGTACTTC.

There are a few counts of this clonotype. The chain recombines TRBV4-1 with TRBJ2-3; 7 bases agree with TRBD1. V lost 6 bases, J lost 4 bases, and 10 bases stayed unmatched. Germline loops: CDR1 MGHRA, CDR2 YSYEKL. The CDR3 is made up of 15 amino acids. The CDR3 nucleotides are TGCGCCAGCAGTAAAATACAGGGGCGGTCAGATACGCAGTATTTT. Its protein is CASSKIQGRSDTQYF.

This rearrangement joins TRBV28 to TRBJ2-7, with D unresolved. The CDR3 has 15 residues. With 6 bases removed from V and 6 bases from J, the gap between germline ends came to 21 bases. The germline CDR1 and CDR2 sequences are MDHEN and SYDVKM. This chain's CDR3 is CASSKPVVTRAEQYF. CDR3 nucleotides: TGTGCCAGCAGCAAGCCGGTTGTCACCCGTGCCGAGCAGTACTTC.

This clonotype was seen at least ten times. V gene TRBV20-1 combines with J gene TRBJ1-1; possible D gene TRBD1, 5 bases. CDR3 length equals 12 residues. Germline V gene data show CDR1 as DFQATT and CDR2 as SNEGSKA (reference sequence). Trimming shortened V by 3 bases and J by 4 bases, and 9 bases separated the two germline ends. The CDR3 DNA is TGCAGTGCTAGGACAGATTTCACTGAAGCTTTCTTT. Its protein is CSARTDFTEAFF.

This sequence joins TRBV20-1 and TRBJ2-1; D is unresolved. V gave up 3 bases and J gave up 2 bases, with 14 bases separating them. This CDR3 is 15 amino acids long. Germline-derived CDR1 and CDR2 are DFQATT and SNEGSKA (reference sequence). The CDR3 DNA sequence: TGCAGTGCTAGTTCTGCCGGTTGGGCCTACAATGAGCAGTTCTTC. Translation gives CSASSAGWAYNEQFF.

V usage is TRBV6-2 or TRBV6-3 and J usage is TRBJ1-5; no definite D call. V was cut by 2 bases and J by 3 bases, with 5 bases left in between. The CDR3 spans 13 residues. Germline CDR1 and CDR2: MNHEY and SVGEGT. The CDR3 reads CASSYDYNQPQHF. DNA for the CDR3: TGTGCCAGCAGTTACGACTACAATCAGCCCCAGCATTTT.

The CDR3 DNA reads as TGTGCCACCAGTGAGGAGTCCCGGGACTACCTCTTTATTGAGCAGTTCTTC. Translating it yields CATSEESRDYLFIEQFF. J is TRBJ2-1 and V is TRBV24-1; the match to TRBD2 covers 7 bases. The germline CDR1 and CDR2 sequences are KGHDR and SFDVKD. The trim removed 4 bases at V and 9 bases at J, leaving 17 bases unmatched. CDR3 length: 17 amino acids.

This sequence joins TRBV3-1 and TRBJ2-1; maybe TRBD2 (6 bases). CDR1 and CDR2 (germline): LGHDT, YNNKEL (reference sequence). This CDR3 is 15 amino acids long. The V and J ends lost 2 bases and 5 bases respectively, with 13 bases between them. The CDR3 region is CASSQWRGADNEQFF. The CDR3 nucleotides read TGTGCCAGCAGCCAATGGAGGGGAGCCGACAATGAGCAGTTCTTC.

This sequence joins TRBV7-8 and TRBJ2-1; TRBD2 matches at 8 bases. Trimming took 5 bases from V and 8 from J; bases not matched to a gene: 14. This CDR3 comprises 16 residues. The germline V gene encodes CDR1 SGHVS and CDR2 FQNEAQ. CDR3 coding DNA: TGTGCCAGCAGCACAACAGTAGGTCGGGAGGGATATGAGCAGTTCTTC. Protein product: CASSTTVGREGYEQFF.

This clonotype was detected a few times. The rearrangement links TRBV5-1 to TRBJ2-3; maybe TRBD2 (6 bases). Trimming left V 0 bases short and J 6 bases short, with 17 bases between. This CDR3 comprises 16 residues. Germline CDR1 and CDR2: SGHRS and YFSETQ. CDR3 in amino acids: CASSLGLVFGYDTQYF. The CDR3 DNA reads TGCGCCAGCAGCTTGGGACTAGTGTTCGGGTATGATACGCAGTATTTT. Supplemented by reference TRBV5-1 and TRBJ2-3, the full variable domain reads KAGVTQTPRYLIKTRGQQVTLSCSPISGHRSVSWYQQTPGQGLQFLFEYFSETQRNKGNFPGRFSGRQFSNSRSEMNVSTLELGDSALYLCASSLGLVFGYDTQYFGPGTRLTVL.

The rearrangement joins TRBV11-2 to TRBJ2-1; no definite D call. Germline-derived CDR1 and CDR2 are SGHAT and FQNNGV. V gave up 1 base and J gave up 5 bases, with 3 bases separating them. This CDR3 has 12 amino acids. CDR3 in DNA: TGTGCCAGCAGCTTAGCGAACAATGAGCAGTTCTTC. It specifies CASSLANNEQFF. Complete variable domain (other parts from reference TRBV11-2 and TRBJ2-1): EAGVAQSPRYKIIEKRQSVAFWCNPISGHATLYWYQQILGQGPKLLIQFQNNGVVDDSQLPKDRFSAERLKGVDSTLKIQPAKLEDSAVYLCASSLANNEQFFGPGTRLTVL.

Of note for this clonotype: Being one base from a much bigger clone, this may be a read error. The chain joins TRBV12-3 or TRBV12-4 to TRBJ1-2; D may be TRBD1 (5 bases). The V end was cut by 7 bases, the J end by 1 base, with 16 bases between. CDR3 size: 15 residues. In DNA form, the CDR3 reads TGTGCCAGCACTCCCGCGGGGGAGATTAACTATGGCTACACCTTC. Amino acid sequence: CASTPAGEINYGYTF.

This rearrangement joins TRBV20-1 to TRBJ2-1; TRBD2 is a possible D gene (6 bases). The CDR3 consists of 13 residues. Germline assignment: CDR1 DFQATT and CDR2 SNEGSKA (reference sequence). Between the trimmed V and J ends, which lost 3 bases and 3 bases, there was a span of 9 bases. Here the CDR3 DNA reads TGCAGTGCTAGCGGGGGATACTACAATGAGCAGTTCTTC. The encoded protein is CSASGGYYNEQFF.

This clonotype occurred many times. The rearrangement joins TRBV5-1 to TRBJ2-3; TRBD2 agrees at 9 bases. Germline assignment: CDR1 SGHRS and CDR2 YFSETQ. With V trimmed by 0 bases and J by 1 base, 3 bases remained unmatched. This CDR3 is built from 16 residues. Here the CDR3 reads CASSLASSGGTDTQYF. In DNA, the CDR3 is TGCGCCAGCAGCTTGGCCTCTAGCGGGGGCACAGATACGCAGTATTTT.

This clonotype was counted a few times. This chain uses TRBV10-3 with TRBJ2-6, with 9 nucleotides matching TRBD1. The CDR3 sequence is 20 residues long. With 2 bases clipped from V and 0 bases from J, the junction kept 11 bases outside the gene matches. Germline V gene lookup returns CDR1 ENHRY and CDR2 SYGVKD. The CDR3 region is CAISEDYRGRSLSGANVLTF. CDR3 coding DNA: TGTGCCATCAGTGAGGATTACAGGGGGCGAAGCCTCTCTGGGGCCAACGTCCTGACTTTC.

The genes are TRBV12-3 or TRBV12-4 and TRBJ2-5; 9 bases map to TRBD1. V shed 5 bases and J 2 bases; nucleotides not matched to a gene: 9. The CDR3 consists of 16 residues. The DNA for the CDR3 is TGTGCCAGCAGTCGCCACGGGACAGGGAATCAAGAGACCCAGTACTTC. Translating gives CASSRHGTGNQETQYF.

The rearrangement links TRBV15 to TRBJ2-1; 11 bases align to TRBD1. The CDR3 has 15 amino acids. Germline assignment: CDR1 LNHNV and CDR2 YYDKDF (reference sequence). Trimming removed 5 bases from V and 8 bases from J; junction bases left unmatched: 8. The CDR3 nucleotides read TGTGCCACCAGCCCTGGACAGGGGGCTTGGGATGAGCAGTTCTTC. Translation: CATSPGQGAWDEQFF.

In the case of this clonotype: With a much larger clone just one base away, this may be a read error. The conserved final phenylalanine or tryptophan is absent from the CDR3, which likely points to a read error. CDR3 loop: CASSQDRKYEQYS. For the CDR3, the DNA is TGCGCCAGCAGCCAGGACAGAAAATACGAGCAGTACTCC. The gene calls are TRBV4-1 and TRBJ2-7, with a possible D match to TRBD1 (6 bases). The CDR3 runs to 13 residues. Germline CDR1 and CDR2: MGHRA and YSYEKL. Trimming cost V 3 bases and J 4 bases, with 10 bases left between them.

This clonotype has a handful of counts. The CDR3 sequence: CSAKTGTKETQYF. The CDR3 DNA reads as TGCAGTGCTAAAACCGGGACCAAAGAGACCCAGTACTTC. The gene calls are TRBV20-1 and TRBJ2-5, with D perhaps being TRBD1 or TRBD2 (5 bases each). The V end lost 4 bases, the J end lost 3 bases, and 12 bases lay between the germline ends. In germline, CDR1 is DFQATT, CDR2 SNEGSKA (reference sequence). The CDR3 has 13 residues.